This is a list of T cell receptor beta chains from one sample in a study of vaccination and CD4 T cells after COVID-19. TCRdb recomputed calls from the PCR reads with MiXCR, one row per CDR3 protein. The sample has 13,000 to 15,000 distinct CDR3 sequences; roughly 39% are singletons. These receptors lack a known antigen. Sequenced sample: CD4+ T cells from blood, cultured in vitro. These receptors were collected from a human donor who had recovered from COVID-19. CDR3s include the opening cysteine and the closing phenylalanine or tryptophan. A D gene is named only where the DNA matches it firmly. The listing skips clone size in some rows; elsewhere it reads once, few, many or a size class.

v_gene: TRBV9; abundance: .; d_gene: TRBD1; j_gene: TRBJ2-5; CDR3nt: TGTGCCCCGAGAGGGGACAGGATCCAAGAGACCCAGTACTTC; CDR3aa: CAPRGDRIQETQYF
v_gene: TRBV18; abundance: .; d_gene: .; j_gene: TRBJ1-2; CDR3nt: TGTGCCAGCTCACCCGACAGGAACTATGGCTACACCTTC; CDR3aa: CASSPDRNYGYTF
v_gene: TRBV6-5; abundance: .; d_gene: .; j_gene: TRBJ2-2; CDR3nt: TGTGCCAGCAGTTACTTTAGAACAGGGAACACCGAGGAGCTGTTTTTT; CDR3aa: CASSYFRTGNTEELFF
v_gene: TRBV19; abundance: .; d_gene: .; j_gene: TRBJ2-5; CDR3nt: TGTGCCAGTAGCACCGAACCTCAAGAGACCCAGTACTTC; CDR3aa: CASSTEPQETQYF
v_gene: TRBV4-3; abundance: .; d_gene: TRBD2; j_gene: TRBJ2-1; CDR3nt: TGCGCCAGCAGCCAAGAACCCCCTGGGGCGGGGGGCGCCCGAGGTGAGCAGTTCTTC; CDR3aa: CASSQEPPGAGGARGEQFF
v_gene: TRBV6-1; abundance: .; d_gene: .; j_gene: TRBJ2-3; CDR3nt: TGTGCCAGCAGTGAAGCGAGGGGTAGTACAGATACGCAGTATTTT; CDR3aa: CASSEARGSTDTQYF
v_gene: TRBV11-1; abundance: .; d_gene: .; j_gene: TRBJ2-7; CDR3nt: TGTGCCAGCAGCACCAACTACGAGCAGTACTTC; CDR3aa: CASSTNYEQYF
v_gene: TRBV27; abundance: .; d_gene: .; j_gene: TRBJ1-5; CDR3nt: TGTGCCAGCAGTTTGGGGAGCCATAGCAATCAGCCCCAGCATTTT; CDR3aa: CASSLGSHSNQPQHF
v_gene: TRBV5-1; abundance: few; d_gene: .; j_gene: TRBJ1-6; CDR3nt: TGCGCCAGCAGCTGGGAACGGGAGAATTCACCCCTCCACTTT; CDR3aa: CASSWERENSPLHF
v_gene: TRBV7-2; abundance: few; d_gene: .; j_gene: TRBJ2-7; CDR3nt: TGTGCCAGCAGCCAGAGGGCATGGGGGGCAGGCGAGCAGTACTTC; CDR3aa: CASSQRAWGAGEQYF
v_gene: TRBV11-2; abundance: .; d_gene: TRBD2; j_gene: TRBJ2-5; CDR3nt: TGTGCCAGCAGCTTAGATGGGGCTAGCGGAGAGACCCAGTACTTC; CDR3aa: CASSLDGASGETQYF
v_gene: TRBV11-3; abundance: .; d_gene: .; j_gene: TRBJ2-5; CDR3nt: TGTGCCAGCAGCTTAGACAGGGTAGAGACCCAGTACTTC; CDR3aa: CASSLDRVETQYF
v_gene: TRBV20-1; abundance: .; d_gene: TRBD2; j_gene: TRBJ2-1; CDR3nt: TGCAGTGCTAGAGACTCCGGGGGGATAAATGAGCAGTTCTTC; CDR3aa: CSARDSGGINEQFF
v_gene: TRBV6-1; abundance: .; d_gene: .; j_gene: TRBJ1-1; CDR3nt: TGTGCCAGCAGTCCCCTCGGCCGGAACACTGAAGCTTTCTTT; CDR3aa: CASSPLGRNTEAFF
v_gene: TRBV27; abundance: few; d_gene: .; j_gene: TRBJ1-1; CDR3nt: TGTGCCAGCCGCTTCAGGGGGAACACTGAAGCTTTCTTT; CDR3aa: CASRFRGNTEAFF
v_gene: TRBV7-2; abundance: .; d_gene: TRBD1; j_gene: TRBJ2-1; CDR3nt: TGTGCCAGCAGCTTCGACAGGGTGCGCAATGAGCAGTTCTTC; CDR3aa: CASSFDRVRNEQFF
v_gene: TRBV6-5; abundance: .; d_gene: TRBD1; j_gene: TRBJ1-3; CDR3nt: TGTGCCAGCAGTTACTCGAAGGACAGGTTCAGCGGCACCATATATTTT; CDR3aa: CASSYSKDRFSGTIYF
v_gene: TRBV20-1; abundance: few; d_gene: TRBD1; j_gene: TRBJ1-1; CDR3nt: TGCAGTGCTAGCACCGGGACAGGTTTCTTCCTGAACACTGAAGCTTTCTTT; CDR3aa: CSASTGTGFFLNTEAFF
v_gene: TRBV30; abundance: .; d_gene: .; j_gene: TRBJ2-7; CDR3nt: TGTGCCTGGAGTGAAGGACCCGTGGGCCTCCCCTACGAGCAGTACTTC; CDR3aa: CAWSEGPVGLPYEQYF
v_gene: TRBV4-1; abundance: few; d_gene: .; j_gene: TRBJ1-5; CDR3nt: TGCGCCAGCAGCCAAGTTCAGGGGCCTAATCAGCCCCAGCATTTT; CDR3aa: CASSQVQGPNQPQHF
v_gene: TRBV2; abundance: .; d_gene: TRBD1; j_gene: TRBJ2-1; CDR3nt: TGTGCCAGCAGGGGGACAGGGTACAATGAGCAGTTCTTC; CDR3aa: CASRGTGYNEQFF
v_gene: TRBV29-1; abundance: .; d_gene: .; j_gene: TRBJ1-2; CDR3nt: TGCAGCGTTGAGTTCGGGGGCGGCTACACCTTC; CDR3aa: CSVEFGGGYTF
v_gene: TRBV12-3/TRBV12-4; abundance: .; d_gene: .; j_gene: TRBJ2-2; CDR3nt: TGTGCCAGCAGTTTAGGCGGTCACACCGGGGAGCTGTTTTTT; CDR3aa: CASSLGGHTGELFF
v_gene: TRBV19; abundance: .; d_gene: TRBD1; j_gene: TRBJ1-5; CDR3nt: TGTGCCAGTAGTGCCCTCCGACAGGGGGCGGTTCAGCCCCGGCATTTT; CDR3aa: CASSALRQGAVQPRHF
v_gene: TRBV19; abundance: .; d_gene: TRBD1; j_gene: TRBJ1-5; CDR3nt: TGTGCCAGTAGTGCCGGACAGGAGAGCTATAGCAATCAGCCCCAGCATTTT; CDR3aa: CASSAGQESYSNQPQHF
v_gene: TRBV20-1; abundance: few; d_gene: .; j_gene: TRBJ1-2; CDR3nt: TGCAGTGCTAGCTTGTCTGACTATGGCTACACCTTC; CDR3aa: CSASLSDYGYTF
v_gene: TRBV11-3; abundance: .; d_gene: .; j_gene: TRBJ2-3; CDR3nt: TGTGCCAGCAGCTTATCCCTCCGCGGGGCCGGCACAGATACGCAGTATTTT; CDR3aa: CASSLSLRGAGTDTQYF
v_gene: TRBV6-1; abundance: .; d_gene: .; j_gene: TRBJ1-2; CDR3nt: TGTGCCAGCAGAAGTGAGGATTTTGGCTACACCTTC; CDR3aa: CASRSEDFGYTF
v_gene: TRBV20-1; abundance: few; d_gene: TRBD1; j_gene: TRBJ1-5; CDR3nt: TGCAGTGCTAGAGCCAGAACAGGGGTAGGAAATCAGCCCCAGCATTTT; CDR3aa: CSARARTGVGNQPQHF
v_gene: TRBV2; abundance: .; d_gene: TRBD1; j_gene: TRBJ2-7; CDR3nt: TGTGCCAGCAGTGAAAGGACAGGGAGGACCTACGAGCAGTACTTC; CDR3aa: CASSERTGRTYEQYF
v_gene: TRBV11-2; abundance: .; d_gene: TRBD1; j_gene: TRBJ1-1; CDR3nt: TGTGCCAGCAGCTTAATCCCAGGGGGCAACACTGAAGCTTTCTTT; CDR3aa: CASSLIPGGNTEAFF
v_gene: TRBV7-8; abundance: few; d_gene: .; j_gene: TRBJ1-1; CDR3nt: TGTGCCAGCAGCTTAGGGGGAACGGGAGCCTCGGGGAGCACTGAAGCTTTCTTT; CDR3aa: CASSLGGTGASGSTEAFF
v_gene: TRBV6-2/TRBV6-3; abundance: .; d_gene: .; j_gene: TRBJ1-5; CDR3nt: TGTGCCAGCAGTTACTCGAGAGTGAGGCCCCGGCAGCCCCAGCATTTT; CDR3aa: CASSYSRVRPRQPQHF
v_gene: TRBV3-1; abundance: .; d_gene: .; j_gene: TRBJ1-2; CDR3nt: TGTGCCAGCAGCTCCGACCCCGGAAGCTACACCTTC; CDR3aa: CASSSDPGSYTF
v_gene: TRBV7-9; abundance: few; d_gene: TRBD1; j_gene: TRBJ1-4; CDR3nt: TGTGCCAGCACCGCGACAGGGGGTAAAAATGAAAAACTGTTTTTT; CDR3aa: CASTATGGKNEKLFF
v_gene: TRBV20-1; abundance: few; d_gene: .; j_gene: TRBJ1-5; CDR3nt: TGCAGTGCTAGTACCATCTCAGGGTCGCATCAGCCCCAGCATTTT; CDR3aa: CSASTISGSHQPQHF
v_gene: TRBV19; abundance: .; d_gene: .; j_gene: TRBJ1-1; CDR3nt: TGTGCCAGTAGTATAAGCCAGCCCACTGAAGCTTTCTTT; CDR3aa: CASSISQPTEAFF
v_gene: TRBV6-5; abundance: .; d_gene: TRBD2; j_gene: TRBJ2-1; CDR3nt: TGTGCCAGCAGTTCCCGGGGCGGGGGGGCGGATGAGCAGTTCTTC; CDR3aa: CASSSRGGGADEQFF
v_gene: TRBV7-2; abundance: .; d_gene: .; j_gene: TRBJ2-1; CDR3nt: TGTGCCAGCAGCTTAGCGGGGGCTCTGTACAATGAGCAGTTCTTC; CDR3aa: CASSLAGALYNEQFF
v_gene: TRBV6-1; abundance: .; d_gene: .; j_gene: TRBJ2-7; CDR3nt: TGTGCCAGCAGCTCCGACAACCCTTATCCTTACGAGCAGTACTTC; CDR3aa: CASSSDNPYPYEQYF
v_gene: TRBV5-1; abundance: .; d_gene: .; j_gene: TRBJ1-5; CDR3nt: TGCGCCAGCAAACCGACATCGTTTAGCAATCAGCCCCAGCATTTT; CDR3aa: CASKPTSFSNQPQHF
v_gene: TRBV20-1; abundance: few; d_gene: TRBD1; j_gene: TRBJ2-2; CDR3nt: TGCAGTGCTAGTGCGGGACAGGGCAACACCGGGGAGCTGTTTTTT; CDR3aa: CSASAGQGNTGELFF
v_gene: TRBV2; abundance: few; d_gene: .; j_gene: TRBJ1-6; CDR3nt: TGTGCCAGCAGTAACCACGGCGAACCACAGGCTTCACCCCTCCACTTT; CDR3aa: CASSNHGEPQASPLHF
v_gene: TRBV12-3/TRBV12-4; abundance: .; d_gene: .; j_gene: TRBJ1-2; CDR3nt: TGTGCCAGCACCCTGGGGGGCTATGGCTACACCTTC; CDR3aa: CASTLGGYGYTF
v_gene: TRBV7-2; abundance: .; d_gene: .; j_gene: TRBJ1-6; CDR3nt: TGTGCCAGCAGCTTAGCGGGGGCAGGGTCACCCCTCCACTTT; CDR3aa: CASSLAGAGSPLHF
v_gene: TRBV9; abundance: .; d_gene: .; j_gene: TRBJ2-3; CDR3nt: TGTGCCAGCAGCGGTCGTACGGGAGATACGCAGTATTTT; CDR3aa: CASSGRTGDTQYF
v_gene: TRBV7-9; abundance: .; d_gene: TRBD1; j_gene: TRBJ1-2; CDR3nt: TGTGCCAGCAGCTCATATCCTACAGGGGGCGGATATGGCTACACCTTC; CDR3aa: CASSSYPTGGGYGYTF
v_gene: TRBV7-2; abundance: .; d_gene: TRBD2; j_gene: TRBJ2-1; CDR3nt: TGTGCCAGCAGCTTAAGGCCCACTAGCGGGGGGTACAATGAGCAGTTCTTC; CDR3aa: CASSLRPTSGGYNEQFF
v_gene: TRBV7-9; abundance: few; d_gene: .; j_gene: TRBJ1-6; CDR3nt: TGTGCCAGCAGCCCGGCGGGGACCTCACCCCTCCACTTT; CDR3aa: CASSPAGTSPLHF
v_gene: TRBV2; abundance: few; d_gene: TRBD1; j_gene: TRBJ2-2; CDR3nt: TGTGCCAGCAGTGATCTACAGGGGGCCTCGAACACCGGGGAGCTGTTTTTT; CDR3aa: CASSDLQGASNTGELFF
v_gene: TRBV6-1; abundance: few; d_gene: .; j_gene: TRBJ1-5; CDR3nt: TGTGCCAGCAATGCCCATAGCAATCAGCCCCAGCATTTT; CDR3aa: CASNAHSNQPQHF
v_gene: TRBV7-4; abundance: .; d_gene: .; j_gene: TRBJ2-3; CDR3nt: TGTGCCAGCAGCGTAGCCCGGGACCTAGATACGCAGTATTTT; CDR3aa: CASSVARDLDTQYF
v_gene: TRBV6-5; abundance: .; d_gene: .; j_gene: TRBJ2-1; CDR3nt: TGTGCCAGCAGCTACGAATTAGGGAAAGGTAGATACAATGAGCAGTTCTTC; CDR3aa: CASSYELGKGRYNEQFF
v_gene: TRBV6-1; abundance: .; d_gene: .; j_gene: TRBJ2-1; CDR3nt: TGTGCCAGCAGTAACGGTCAGATGAGGGGGATCTACAATGAGCAGTTCTTC; CDR3aa: CASSNGQMRGIYNEQFF
v_gene: TRBV5-1; abundance: few; d_gene: .; j_gene: TRBJ2-5; CDR3nt: TGCGCCAGCAGCCTGATAATAGGACGGGGGAAAAGAGAGACCCAGTACTTC; CDR3aa: CASSLIIGRGKRETQYF